This T cell receptor beta chain was recovered during a study of Ad26.COV2.S vaccination and SARS-CoV-2 variants. Treatment of the sample: around 19 received Ad26.COV2.S at low or high dose, single or two shots; 5 received placebo; per-sample allocation not given. Sampling was performed 63 days after the first vaccine or placebo injection. Whoever gave the sample was an adult aged 18-55 years in Boston. Libraries were prepared by immunoSEQ multiplex PCR; TCRdb keeps only in-frame clonotypes and omits some of them. The profile covers about 470,000 clones, with roughly 91% appearing a single time and roughly 4.3% taken by the ten largest. The V end was cut by 1 base, the J end by 9 bases, with 10 bases between. This CDR3 has 13 residues. Germline CDR1 is SGHVS and CDR2 is FNYEAQ.

The chain couples TRBV7-6 to TRBJ2-1; D is possibly TRBD1 (6 bases). The sequences come from peripheral blood, collected in a trial of Ad26.COV2.S vaccine versus placebo. The sequence was collected from a person aged 18-60 years who received the Ad26.COV2.S COVID-19 vaccine or a placebo. Written as DNA, the CDR3 is TGTGCCAGCAGCTTAGGGACAGACACTGAGCAGTTCTTC. Amino acid sequence: CASSLGTDTEQFF.